There are a few counts of the clone carrying this T cell receptor beta chain. The CDR3 has 15 amino acids. Germline assignment: CDR1 SGHAT and CDR2 FQNNGV. The J segment lost 0 bases and the V segment lost 1 base, leaving 2 bases of the junction unmatched. With 60 Vbeta and 13 Jbeta primers, the PCR was carried out. The authors' processing: A follow-up analysis tallied around 76 million unique TCR beta chains, approximately 11 million shared. TCRdb's copy holds only in-frame clones and misses some; the assay was immunoSEQ multiplex PCR. V, J and clone size derive from that table, while D and trimming were established from the DNA sequence. The sample holds roughly 160,000 clones, 85% seen once. The source of the sample is a study of cytomegalovirus exposure and HLA in healthy donors. Across the study: Genotyping of about 400 donors showed that around 85% belonged to the Caucasian-associated ancestry cluster.

This chain connects TRBV11-2 to TRBJ1-2, with 7 bases that match TRBD1. This sequence originates from a boy between 2 and 10 years old in good health and CMV-seronegative. Sequenced material: PBMCs. CDR3 amino acids: CASSLAGTANYGYTF. The CDR3 nucleotides are TGTGCCAGCAGCTTAGCCGGGACAGCTAACTATGGCTACACCTTC.